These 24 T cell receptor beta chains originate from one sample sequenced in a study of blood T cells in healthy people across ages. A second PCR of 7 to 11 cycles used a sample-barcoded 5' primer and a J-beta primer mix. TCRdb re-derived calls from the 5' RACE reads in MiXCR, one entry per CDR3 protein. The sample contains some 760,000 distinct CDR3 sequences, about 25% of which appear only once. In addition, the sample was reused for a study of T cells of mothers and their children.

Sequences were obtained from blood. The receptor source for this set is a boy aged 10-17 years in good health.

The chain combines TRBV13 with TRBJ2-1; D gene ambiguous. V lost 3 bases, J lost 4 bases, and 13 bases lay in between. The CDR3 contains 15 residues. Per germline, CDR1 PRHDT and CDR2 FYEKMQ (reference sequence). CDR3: CASSFLATQYNEQFF. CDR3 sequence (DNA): TGTGCCAGCAGCTTCCTCGCGACCCAGTACAATGAGCAGTTCTTC.

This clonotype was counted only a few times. CDR3 coding DNA: TGTGCCACCAGTGATTGGGGGCGCAATGAGCAGTTCTTC. Its protein product is CATSDWGRNEQFF. This sequence joins TRBV24-1 and TRBJ2-5, with D possibly matching TRBD1 (6 bases). TRBJ2-1 matches the DNA end more closely, so the J call is doubtful. The CDR3 runs to 13 residues. Germline V CDR1 and CDR2: KGHDR, SFDVKD.

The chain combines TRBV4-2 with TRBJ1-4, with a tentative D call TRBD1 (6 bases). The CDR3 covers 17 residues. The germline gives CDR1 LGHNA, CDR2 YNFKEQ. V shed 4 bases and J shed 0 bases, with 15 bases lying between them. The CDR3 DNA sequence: TGTGCCAGCAGCCCCAGGGGTGGGGCGTCAACTAATGAAAAACTGTTTTTT. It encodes CASSPRGGASTNEKLFF.

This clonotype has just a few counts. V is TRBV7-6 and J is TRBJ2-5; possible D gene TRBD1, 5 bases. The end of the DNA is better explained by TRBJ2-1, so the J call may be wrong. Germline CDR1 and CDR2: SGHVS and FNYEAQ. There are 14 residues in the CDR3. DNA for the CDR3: TGTGCCAGCAGCTTAAGTAGGGGAATCCATGAGCAGTTCTTC. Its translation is CASSLSRGIHEQFF.

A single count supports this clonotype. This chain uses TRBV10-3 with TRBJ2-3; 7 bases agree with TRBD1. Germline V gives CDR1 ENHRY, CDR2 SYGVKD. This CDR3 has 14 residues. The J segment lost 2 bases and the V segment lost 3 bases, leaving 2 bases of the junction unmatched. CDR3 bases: TGTGCCATCAGTGATACAGGGGACACAGATACGCAGTATTTT. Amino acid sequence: CAISDTGDTDTQYF.

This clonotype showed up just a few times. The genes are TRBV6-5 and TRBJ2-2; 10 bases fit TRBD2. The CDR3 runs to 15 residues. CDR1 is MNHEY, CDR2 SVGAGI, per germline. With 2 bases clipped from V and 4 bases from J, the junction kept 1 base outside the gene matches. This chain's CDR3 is CASSYASGGTGELFF. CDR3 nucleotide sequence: TGTGCCAGCAGTTACGCTAGCGGGGGCACCGGGGAGCTGTTTTTT.

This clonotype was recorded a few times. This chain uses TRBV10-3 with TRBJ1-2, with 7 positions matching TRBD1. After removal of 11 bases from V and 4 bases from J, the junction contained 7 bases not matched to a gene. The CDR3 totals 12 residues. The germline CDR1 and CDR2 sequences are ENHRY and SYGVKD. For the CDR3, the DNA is TGTGCCGGGGGACAGCCCCTCTATGGCTACACCTTC. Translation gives CAGGQPLYGYTF.

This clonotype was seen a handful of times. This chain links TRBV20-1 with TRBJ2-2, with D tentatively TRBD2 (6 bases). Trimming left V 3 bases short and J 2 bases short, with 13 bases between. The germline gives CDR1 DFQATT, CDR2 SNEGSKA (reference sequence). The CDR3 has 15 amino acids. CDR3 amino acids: CSARGGAFNTGELFF. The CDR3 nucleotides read TGCAGTGCTAGGGGCGGGGCTTTTAACACCGGGGAGCTGTTTTTT.

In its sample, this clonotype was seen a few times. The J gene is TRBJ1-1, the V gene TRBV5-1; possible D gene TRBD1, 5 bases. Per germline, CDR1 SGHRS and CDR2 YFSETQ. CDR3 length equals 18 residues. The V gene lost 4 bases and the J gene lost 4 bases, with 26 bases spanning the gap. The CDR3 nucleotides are TGCGCCAGCAGCCCGGGGTCTGTAAGTAGGCCGAGGGGCACTGAAGCTTTCTTT. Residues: CASSPGSVSRPRGTEAFF.

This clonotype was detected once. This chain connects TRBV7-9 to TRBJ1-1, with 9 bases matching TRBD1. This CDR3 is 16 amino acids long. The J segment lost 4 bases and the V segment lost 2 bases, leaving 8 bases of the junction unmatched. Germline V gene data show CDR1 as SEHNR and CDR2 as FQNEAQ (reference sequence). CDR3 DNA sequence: TGTGCCAGCAGCTTATTTGTCGGGGACAGGGCCACTGAAGCTTTCTTT. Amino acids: CASSLFVGDRATEAFF.

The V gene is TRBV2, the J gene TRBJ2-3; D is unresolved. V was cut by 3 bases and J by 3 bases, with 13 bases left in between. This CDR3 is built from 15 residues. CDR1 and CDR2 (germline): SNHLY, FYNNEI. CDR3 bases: TGTGCCAGCAGTGACGGACCATCTGGAACAGATACGCAGTATTTT. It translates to CASSDGPSGTDTQYF.

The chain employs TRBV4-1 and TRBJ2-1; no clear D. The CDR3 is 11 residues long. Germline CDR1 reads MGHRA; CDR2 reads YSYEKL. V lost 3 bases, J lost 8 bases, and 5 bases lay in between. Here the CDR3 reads CASSHLHEQFF. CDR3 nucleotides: TGCGCCAGCAGCCATCTGCATGAGCAGTTCTTC.

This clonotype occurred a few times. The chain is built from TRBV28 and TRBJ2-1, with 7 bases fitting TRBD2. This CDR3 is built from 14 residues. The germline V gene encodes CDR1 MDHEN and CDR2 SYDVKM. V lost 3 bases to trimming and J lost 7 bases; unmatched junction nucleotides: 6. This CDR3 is CASSFTSGGNEQFF. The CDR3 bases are TGTGCCAGCAGTTTCACGTCGGGGGGAAATGAGCAGTTCTTC.

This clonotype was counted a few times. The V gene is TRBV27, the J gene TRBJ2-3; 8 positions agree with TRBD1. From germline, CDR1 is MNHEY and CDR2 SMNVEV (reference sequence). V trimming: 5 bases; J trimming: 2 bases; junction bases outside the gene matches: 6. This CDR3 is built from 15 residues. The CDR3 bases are TGTGCCAGCAGTCAGTTGGACAGGGCCACAGATACGCAGTATTTT. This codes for CASSQLDRATDTQYF.

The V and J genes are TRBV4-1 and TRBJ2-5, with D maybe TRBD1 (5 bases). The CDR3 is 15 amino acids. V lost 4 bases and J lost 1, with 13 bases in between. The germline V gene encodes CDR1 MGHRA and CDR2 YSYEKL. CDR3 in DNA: TGCGCCAGCAGCCCTAATTACAGGCTCCAAGAGACCCAGTACTTC. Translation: CASSPNYRLQETQYF.

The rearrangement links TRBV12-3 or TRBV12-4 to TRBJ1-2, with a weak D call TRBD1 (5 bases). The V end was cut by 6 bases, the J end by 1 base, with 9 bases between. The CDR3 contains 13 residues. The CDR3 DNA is TGTGCCAGCAGCGGACACCTTAACTATGGCTACACCTTC. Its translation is CASSGHLNYGYTF.

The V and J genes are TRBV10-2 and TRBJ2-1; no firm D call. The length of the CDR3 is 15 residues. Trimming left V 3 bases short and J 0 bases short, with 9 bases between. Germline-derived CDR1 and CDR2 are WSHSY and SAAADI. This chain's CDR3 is CASSDPISSYNEQFF. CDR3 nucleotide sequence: TGCGCCAGCAGTGACCCTATCAGCTCCTACAATGAGCAGTTCTTC.

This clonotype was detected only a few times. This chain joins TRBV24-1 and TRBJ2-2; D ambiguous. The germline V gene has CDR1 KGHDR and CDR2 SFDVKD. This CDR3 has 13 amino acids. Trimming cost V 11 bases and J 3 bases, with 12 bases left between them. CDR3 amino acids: CAILNSDTGELFF. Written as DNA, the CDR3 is TGTGCCATTCTAAACTCAGACACCGGGGAGCTGTTTTTT.

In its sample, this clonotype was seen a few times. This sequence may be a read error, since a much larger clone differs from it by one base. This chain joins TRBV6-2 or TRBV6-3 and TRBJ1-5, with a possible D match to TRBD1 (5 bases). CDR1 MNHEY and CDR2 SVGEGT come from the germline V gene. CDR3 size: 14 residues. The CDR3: CAGSYEGFNQPQHF. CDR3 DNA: TGTGCCGGCAGTTACGAGGGGTTCAATCAGCCCCAGCATTTT.

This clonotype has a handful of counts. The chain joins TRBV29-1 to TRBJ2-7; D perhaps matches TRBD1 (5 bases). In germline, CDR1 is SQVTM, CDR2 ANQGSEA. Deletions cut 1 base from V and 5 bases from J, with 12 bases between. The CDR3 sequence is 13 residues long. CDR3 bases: TGCAGCGTTGAAGGGGCAGGGATGAACGAGCAGTACTTC. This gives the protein CSVEGAGMNEQYF.

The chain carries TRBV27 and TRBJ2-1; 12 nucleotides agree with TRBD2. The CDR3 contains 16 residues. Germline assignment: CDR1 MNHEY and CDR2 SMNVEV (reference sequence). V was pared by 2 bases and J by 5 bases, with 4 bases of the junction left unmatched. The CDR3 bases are TGTGCCAGCAGTTTAGAACTAGCGGGAGGCCACAATGAGCAGTTCTTC. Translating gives CASSLELAGGHNEQFF.

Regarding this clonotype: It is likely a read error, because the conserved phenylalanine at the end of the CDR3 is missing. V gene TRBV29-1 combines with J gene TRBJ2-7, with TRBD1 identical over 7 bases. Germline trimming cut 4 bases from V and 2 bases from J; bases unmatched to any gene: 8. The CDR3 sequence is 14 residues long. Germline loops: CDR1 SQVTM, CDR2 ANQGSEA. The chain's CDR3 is CSVGFRQGAYEQYC. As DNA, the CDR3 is TGCAGCGTTGGTTTCCGACAGGGCGCCTACGAGCAGTACTGC.

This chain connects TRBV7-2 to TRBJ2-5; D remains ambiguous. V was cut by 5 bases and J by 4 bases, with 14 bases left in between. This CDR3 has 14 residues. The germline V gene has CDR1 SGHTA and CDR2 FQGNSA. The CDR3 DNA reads TGTGCCAGCAGCCCACGAAATTACGGAGAGACCCAGTACTTC. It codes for CASSPRNYGETQYF. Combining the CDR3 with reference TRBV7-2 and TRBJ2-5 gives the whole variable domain GAGVSQSPSNKVTEKGKDVELRCDPISGHTALYWYRQSLGQGLEFLIYFQGNSAPDKSGLPSDRFSAERTGGSVSTLTIQRTQQEDSAVYLCASSPRNYGETQYFGPGTRLLVL.

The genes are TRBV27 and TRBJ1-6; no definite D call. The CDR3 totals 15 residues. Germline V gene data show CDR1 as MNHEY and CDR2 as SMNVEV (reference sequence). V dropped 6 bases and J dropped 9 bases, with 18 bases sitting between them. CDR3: CASSLTGPFGSPLHF. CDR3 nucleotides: TGTGCCAGCAGCCTTACCGGGCCCTTCGGTTCACCCCTCCACTTT.